A single sample is the source of the 5 T cell receptor beta chains below, sequenced in a study of post-analysis software for immune sequencing data. General study points: The study found TRBV5-6, TRBV5-1 and TRBV20-1 among roughly 5 TRBV segments more frequent in patients than controls.

No antigens are known for them. Tagging with unique molecular identifiers was a feature of the TCR beta cDNA libraries. MiXCR, run by TCRdb on the PCR reads, gives a single entry per CDR3 protein. Of about 460,000 distinct CDR3 sequences listed, around 40% are singletons. The sequenced sample consisted of blood. The receptor set was obtained from a girl aged 5-17 years with multiple sclerosis.

The J gene is TRBJ1-1, the V gene TRBV6-5; perhaps TRBD1 as D (6 bases). V was shortened by 2 bases and J by 6 bases, with 10 bases between the two germline ends. CDR3 length: 13 residues. Germline V gene lookup returns CDR1 MNHEY and CDR2 SVGAGI. The CDR3 spells CASSYHREAEAFF. CDR3 coding DNA: TGTGCCAGCAGTTACCACAGGGAGGCTGAAGCTTTCTTT.

This clonotype was seen a handful of times. CDR3 sequence reads: CSVAREQGFYEQYF. Here the CDR3 DNA reads TGCAGCGTTGCGCGCGAACAGGGCTTCTACGAGCAGTACTTC. The chain couples TRBV29-1 to TRBJ2-7; a weak D match, TRBD1 (6 bases). V lost 4 bases to trimming and J lost 3 bases, with 16 bases between them. Germline CDR1 is SQVTM and CDR2 is ANQGSEA. The CDR3 is 14 amino acids.

The chain links TRBV6-5 to TRBJ2-5; maybe TRBD1 (6 bases). The germline V gene has CDR1 MNHEY and CDR2 SVGAGI. V shed 2 bases and J shed 3 bases, with 13 bases lying between them. The length of the CDR3 is 15 residues. The CDR3 is CASSYRSGVEETQYF. The CDR3 DNA is TGTGCCAGCAGTTACCGATCAGGGGTAGAAGAGACCCAGTACTTC.

This clonotype was counted between two and nine times. The chain recombines TRBV20-1 with TRBJ2-7; TRBD2 agrees at 9 bases. CDR3 length equals 13 residues. V gave up 2 bases and J gave up 4 bases; unmatched junction bases: 3. The germline V gene has CDR1 DFQATT and CDR2 SNEGSKA (reference sequence). CDR3 in amino acids: CSARQTSGYEQYF. Here the CDR3 DNA reads TGCAGTGCTAGACAGACTAGCGGTTACGAGCAGTACTTC.

This rearrangement joins TRBV9 to TRBJ2-2, with D hard to call. This CDR3 is built from 15 residues. Trimming took off 0 bases at V and 4 bases at J, with 10 bases between the two ends. Germline V gives CDR1 SGDLS, CDR2 YYNGEE. The CDR3 region is CASSVGPSPTGELFF. In DNA form, the CDR3 reads TGTGCCAGCAGCGTAGGACCCAGCCCCACCGGGGAGCTGTTTTTT.